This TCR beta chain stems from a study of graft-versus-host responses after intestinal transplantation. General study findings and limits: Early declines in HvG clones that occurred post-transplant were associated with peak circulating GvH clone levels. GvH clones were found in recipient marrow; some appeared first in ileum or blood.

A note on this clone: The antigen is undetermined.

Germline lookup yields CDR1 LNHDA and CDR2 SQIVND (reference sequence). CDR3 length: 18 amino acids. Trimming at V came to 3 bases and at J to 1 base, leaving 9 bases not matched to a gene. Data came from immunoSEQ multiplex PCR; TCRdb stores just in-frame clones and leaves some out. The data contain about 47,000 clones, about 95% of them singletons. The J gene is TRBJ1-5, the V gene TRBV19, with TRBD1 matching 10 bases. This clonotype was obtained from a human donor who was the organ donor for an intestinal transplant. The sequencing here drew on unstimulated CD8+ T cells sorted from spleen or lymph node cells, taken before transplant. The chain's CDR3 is CASSMDRGNAESNQPQHF. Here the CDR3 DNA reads TGTGCCAGTAGTATGGACAGGGGGAATGCGGAGAGCAATCAGCCCCAGCATTTT. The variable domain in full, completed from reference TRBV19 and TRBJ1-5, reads DGGITQSPKYLFRKEGQNVTLSCEQNLNHDAMYWYRQDPGQGLRLIYYSQIVNDFQKGDIAEGYSVSREKKESFPLTVTSAQKNPTAFYLCASSMDRGNAESNQPQHFGDGTRLSIL.